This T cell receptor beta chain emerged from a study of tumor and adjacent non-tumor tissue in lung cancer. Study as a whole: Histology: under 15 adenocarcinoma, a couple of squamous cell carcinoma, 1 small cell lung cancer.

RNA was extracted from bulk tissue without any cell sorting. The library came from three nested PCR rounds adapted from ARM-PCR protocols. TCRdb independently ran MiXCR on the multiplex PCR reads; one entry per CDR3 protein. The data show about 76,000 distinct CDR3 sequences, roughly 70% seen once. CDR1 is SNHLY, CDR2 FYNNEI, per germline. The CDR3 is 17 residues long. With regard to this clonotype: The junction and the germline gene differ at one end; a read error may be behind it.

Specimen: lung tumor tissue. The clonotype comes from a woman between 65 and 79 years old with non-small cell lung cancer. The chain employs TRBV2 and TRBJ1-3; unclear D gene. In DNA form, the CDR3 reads TGTACCAGCAGTGAAGGTTTTCTGGAGGAACTTGGAAACACCATATATTTT. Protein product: CTSSEGFLEELGNTIYF.